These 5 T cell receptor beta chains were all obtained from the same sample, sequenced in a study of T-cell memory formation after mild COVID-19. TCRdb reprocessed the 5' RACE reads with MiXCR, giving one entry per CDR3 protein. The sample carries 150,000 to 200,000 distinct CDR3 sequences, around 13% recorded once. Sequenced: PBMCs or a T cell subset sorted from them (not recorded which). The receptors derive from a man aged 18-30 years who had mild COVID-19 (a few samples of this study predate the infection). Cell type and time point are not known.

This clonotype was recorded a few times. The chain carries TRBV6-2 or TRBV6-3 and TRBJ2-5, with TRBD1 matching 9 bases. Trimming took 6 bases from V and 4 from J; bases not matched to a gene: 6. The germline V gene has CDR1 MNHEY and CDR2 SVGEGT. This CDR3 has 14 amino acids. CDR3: CASRETGGRETQYF. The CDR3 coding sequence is TGTGCCAGCAGGGAAACAGGGGGCCGAGAGACCCAGTACTTC.

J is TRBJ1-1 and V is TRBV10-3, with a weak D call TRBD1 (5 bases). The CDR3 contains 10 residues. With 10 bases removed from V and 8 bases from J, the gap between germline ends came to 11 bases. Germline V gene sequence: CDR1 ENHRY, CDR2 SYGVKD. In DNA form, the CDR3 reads TGTGCCACGTCGGGACGGGAAGCTTTCTTT. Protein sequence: CATSGREAFF.

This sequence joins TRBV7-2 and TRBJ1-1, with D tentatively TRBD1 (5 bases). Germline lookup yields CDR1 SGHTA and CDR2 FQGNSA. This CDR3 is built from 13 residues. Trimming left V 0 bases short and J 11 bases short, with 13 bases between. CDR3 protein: CASSLAGRWDAFF. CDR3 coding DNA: TGTGCCAGCAGCTTAGCGGGACGGTGGGATGCTTTCTTT.

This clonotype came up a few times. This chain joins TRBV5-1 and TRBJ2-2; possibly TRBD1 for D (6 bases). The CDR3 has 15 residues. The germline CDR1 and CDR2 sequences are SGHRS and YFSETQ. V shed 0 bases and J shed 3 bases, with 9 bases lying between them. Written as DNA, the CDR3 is TGCGCCAGCAGCTTGGGACAGGCGTACACCGGGGAGCTGTTTTTT. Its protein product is CASSLGQAYTGELFF.

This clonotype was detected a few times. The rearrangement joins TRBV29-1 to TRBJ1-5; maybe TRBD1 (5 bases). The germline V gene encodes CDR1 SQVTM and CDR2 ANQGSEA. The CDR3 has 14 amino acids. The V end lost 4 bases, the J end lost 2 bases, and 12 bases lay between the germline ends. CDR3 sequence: CSVAGTQGNQPQHF. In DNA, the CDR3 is TGCAGCGTTGCAGGGACCCAAGGCAATCAGCCCCAGCATTTT.